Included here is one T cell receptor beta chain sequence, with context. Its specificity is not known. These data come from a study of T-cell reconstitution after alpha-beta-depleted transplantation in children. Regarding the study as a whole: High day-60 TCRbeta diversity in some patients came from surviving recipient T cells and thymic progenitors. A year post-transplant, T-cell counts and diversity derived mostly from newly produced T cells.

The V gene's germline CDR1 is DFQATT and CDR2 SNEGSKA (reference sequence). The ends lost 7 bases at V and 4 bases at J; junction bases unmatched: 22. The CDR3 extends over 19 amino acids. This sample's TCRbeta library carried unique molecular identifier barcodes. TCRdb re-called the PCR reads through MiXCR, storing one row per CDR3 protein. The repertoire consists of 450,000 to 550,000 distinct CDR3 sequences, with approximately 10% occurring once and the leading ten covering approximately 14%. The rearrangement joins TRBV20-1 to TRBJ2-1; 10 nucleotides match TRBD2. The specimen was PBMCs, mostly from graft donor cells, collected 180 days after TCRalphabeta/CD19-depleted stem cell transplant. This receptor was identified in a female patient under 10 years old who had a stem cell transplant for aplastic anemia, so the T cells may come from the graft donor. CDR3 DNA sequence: TGCAGTGTTCCCCCGGCGGGTAGCGGGAGGACCTACCATTACAATGAGCAGTTCTTC. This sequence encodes CSVPPAGSGRTYHYNEQFF.